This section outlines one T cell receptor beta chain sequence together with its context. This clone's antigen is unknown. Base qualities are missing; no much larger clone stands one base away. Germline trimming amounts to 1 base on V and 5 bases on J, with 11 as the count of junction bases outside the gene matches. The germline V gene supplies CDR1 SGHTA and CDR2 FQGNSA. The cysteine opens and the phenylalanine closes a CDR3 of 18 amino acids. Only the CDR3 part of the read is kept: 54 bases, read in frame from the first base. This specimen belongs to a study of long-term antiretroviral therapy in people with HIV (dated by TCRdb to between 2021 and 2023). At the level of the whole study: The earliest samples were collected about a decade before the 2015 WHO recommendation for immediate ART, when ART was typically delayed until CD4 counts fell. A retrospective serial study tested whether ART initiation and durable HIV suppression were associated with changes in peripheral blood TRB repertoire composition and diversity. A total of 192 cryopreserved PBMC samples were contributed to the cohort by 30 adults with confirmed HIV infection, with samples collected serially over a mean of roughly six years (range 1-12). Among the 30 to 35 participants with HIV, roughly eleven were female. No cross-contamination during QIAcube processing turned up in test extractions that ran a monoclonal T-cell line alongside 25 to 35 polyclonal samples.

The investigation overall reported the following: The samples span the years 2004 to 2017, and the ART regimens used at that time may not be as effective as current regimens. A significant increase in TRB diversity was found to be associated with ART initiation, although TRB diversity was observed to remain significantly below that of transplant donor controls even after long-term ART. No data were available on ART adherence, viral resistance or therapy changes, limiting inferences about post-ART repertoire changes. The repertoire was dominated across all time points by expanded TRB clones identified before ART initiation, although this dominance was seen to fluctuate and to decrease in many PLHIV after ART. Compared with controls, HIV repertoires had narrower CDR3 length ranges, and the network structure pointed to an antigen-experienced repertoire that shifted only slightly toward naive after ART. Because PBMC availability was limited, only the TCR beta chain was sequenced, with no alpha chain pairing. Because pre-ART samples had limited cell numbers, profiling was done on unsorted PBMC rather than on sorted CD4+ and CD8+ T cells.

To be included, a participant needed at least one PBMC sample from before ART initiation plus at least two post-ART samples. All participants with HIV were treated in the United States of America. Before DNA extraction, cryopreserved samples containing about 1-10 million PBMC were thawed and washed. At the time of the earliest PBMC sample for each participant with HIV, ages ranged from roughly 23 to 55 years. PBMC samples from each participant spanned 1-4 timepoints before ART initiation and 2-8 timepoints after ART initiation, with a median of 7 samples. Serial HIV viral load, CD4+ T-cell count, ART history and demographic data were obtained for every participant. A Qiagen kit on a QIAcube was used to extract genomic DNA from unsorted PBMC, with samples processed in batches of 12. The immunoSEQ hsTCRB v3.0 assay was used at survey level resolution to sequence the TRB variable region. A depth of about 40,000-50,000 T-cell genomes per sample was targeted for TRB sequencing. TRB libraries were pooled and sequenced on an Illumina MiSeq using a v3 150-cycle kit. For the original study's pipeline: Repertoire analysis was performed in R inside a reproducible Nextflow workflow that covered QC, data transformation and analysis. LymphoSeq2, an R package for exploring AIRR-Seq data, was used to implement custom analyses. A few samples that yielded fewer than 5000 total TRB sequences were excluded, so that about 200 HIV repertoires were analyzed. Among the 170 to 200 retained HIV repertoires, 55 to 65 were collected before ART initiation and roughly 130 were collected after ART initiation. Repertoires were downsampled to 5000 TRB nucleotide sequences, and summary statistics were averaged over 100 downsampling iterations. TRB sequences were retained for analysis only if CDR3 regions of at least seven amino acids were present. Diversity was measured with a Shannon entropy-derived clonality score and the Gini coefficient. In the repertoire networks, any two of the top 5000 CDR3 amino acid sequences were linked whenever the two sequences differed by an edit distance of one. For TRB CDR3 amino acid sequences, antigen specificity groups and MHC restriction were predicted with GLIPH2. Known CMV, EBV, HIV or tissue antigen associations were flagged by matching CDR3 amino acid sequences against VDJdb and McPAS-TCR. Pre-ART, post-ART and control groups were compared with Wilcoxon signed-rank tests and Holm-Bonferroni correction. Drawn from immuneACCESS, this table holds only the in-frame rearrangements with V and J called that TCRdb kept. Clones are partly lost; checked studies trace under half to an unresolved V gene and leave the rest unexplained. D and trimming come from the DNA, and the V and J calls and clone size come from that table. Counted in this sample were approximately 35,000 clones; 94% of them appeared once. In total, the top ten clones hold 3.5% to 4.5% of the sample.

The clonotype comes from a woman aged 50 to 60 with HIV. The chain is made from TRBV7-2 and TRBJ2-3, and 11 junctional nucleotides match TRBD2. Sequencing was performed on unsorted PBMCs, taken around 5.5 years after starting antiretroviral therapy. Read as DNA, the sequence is TGTGCCAGCAGCTTAGTTTGGGTAGCGGGGGGGCCCGTAGATACGCAGTATTTT. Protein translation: CASSLVWVAGGPVDTQYF.